This entry concerns a single T cell receptor (beta chain). The CDR3 contains 17 residues. Here immunoSEQ multiplex PCR was the method, and the copy in TCRdb shows in-frame clones only, minus some. The sample yields about 260,000 clones, about 90% seen once. This record belongs to a study of blood T cell repertoires in COVID-19. This TCR came from a person under 30 with COVID-19, enrolled during active disease. The chain uses TRBV1 and TRBJ2-2; TRBD1 was called by the table and not checked on the DNA. TRBV1 is assigned pseudogene status. Sequencing input: peripheral blood. CDR3 protein: CTSSLSGTEVYTGELFF. CDR3 DNA: TGCACCAGCAGCTTATCCGGGACAGAAGTTTACACCGGGGAGCTGTTTTTT.